These 22 T cell receptor beta chains originate from one sample sequenced in a study of OX40 agonist ivuxolimab in advanced cancers. The protocol was immunoSEQ multiplex PCR, while the TCRdb copy is restricted to in-frame clones and leaves out a portion. The profile shows approximately 60,000 clones, around 84% of them singletons. Sequenced here: CD4+ or CD8+ T cells sorted from blood, sampled in a trial of the OX40 agonist ivuxolimab. The receptors here all came from an adult with an advanced solid tumor such as melanoma, head and neck, liver or kidney cancer.

The chain joins TRBV11-2 to TRBJ2-1; 8 nucleotides agree with TRBD2. Trimming took 2 bases from V and 9 from J; bases not matched to a gene: 9. The CDR3 is made up of 15 amino acids. Germline V gene data show CDR1 as SGHAT and CDR2 as FQNNGV. The CDR3 DNA reads as TGTGCCAGCAGCTTATACCGGGAGGGCCGGGGTGAGCAGTTCTTC. Translating it yields CASSLYREGRGEQFF.

V gene TRBV11-2 combines with J gene TRBJ2-3; 11 nucleotides agree with TRBD2. Germline loops: CDR1 SGHAT, CDR2 FQNNGV. Unmatched junction bases numbered 9, after V lost 5 bases and J lost 8 bases. The CDR3 is 15 residues long. CDR3 loop: CASSRRLAGRATQYF. CDR3 coding DNA: TGTGCCAGCAGCCGCCGACTAGCGGGGAGGGCTACGCAGTATTTT.

This chain connects TRBV6-5 to TRBJ1-1, with D unclear. CDR1 and CDR2 from the germline V gene are MNHEY and SVGAGI. The V and J ends lost 7 bases and 1 base respectively, with 13 bases between them. The CDR3 contains 14 residues. CDR3 DNA: TGTGCCAGCACCCCCCGGGTCGGGAACACTGAAGCTTTCTTT. As protein: CASTPRVGNTEAFF.

V usage is TRBV11-2 and J usage is TRBJ2-7; D is perhaps TRBD1 or TRBD2 (5 bases each). This CDR3 is 15 amino acids long. Germline V lookup: CDR1 SGHAT, CDR2 FQNNGV. V lost 1 base to trimming and J lost 5 bases, with 15 bases between them. CDR3 loop: CASSLVLGETHEQYF. In DNA, the CDR3 is TGTGCCAGCAGCTTAGTTTTGGGGGAGACTCACGAGCAGTACTTC. The complete variable domain, with remaining parts taken from reference TRBV11-2 and TRBJ2-7, reads EAGVAQSPRYKIIEKRQSVAFWCNPISGHATLYWYQQILGQGPKLLIQFQNNGVVDDSQLPKDRFSAERLKGVDSTLKIQPAKLEDSAVYLCASSLVLGETHEQYFGPGTRLTVT.

This clone appeared once. The CDR3 nucleotides read TGTGCCAGCAGCCGTCAGGTACAGGGAATGTATGAGCAGTTCTTC. Translation gives CASSRQVQGMYEQFF. The rearrangement joins TRBV11-2 to TRBJ2-1; possibly TRBD1 for D (6 bases). Per the germline V gene, CDR1 is SGHAT and CDR2 is FQNNGV. Trimming took 5 bases from V and 8 from J, leaving 19 bases between them. This CDR3 contains 15 residues.

This chain uses TRBV6-5 with TRBJ1-2, with D uncertain. Per germline, CDR1 MNHEY and CDR2 SVGAGI. The CDR3 has 13 residues. The V end lost 7 bases, the J end lost 0 bases, and 9 bases lay between the germline ends. In DNA form, the CDR3 reads TGTGCCAGCAAAACTTTGACTAACTATGGCTACACCTTC. Translating gives CASKTLTNYGYTF.

The chain is built from TRBV19 and TRBJ1-2; the match to TRBD1 covers 10 bases. CDR3 length equals 14 residues. V dropped 8 bases and J dropped 5; count of bases not matched to a gene: 8. CDR1 LNHDA and CDR2 SQIVND come from the germline V gene (reference sequence). For the CDR3, the DNA is TGTGCCAGTTCTTGGACAGGGGGGTTTTATGGCTACACCTTC. As protein: CASSWTGGFYGYTF.

V and J are TRBV6-1 and TRBJ2-4; TRBD1 or TRBD2 may be the D gene (5 bases each). The CDR3 runs 14 residues. V lost 6 bases and J 8 bases, leaving 17 bases between the germline ends. The germline CDR1 and CDR2 sequences are MNHNS and SASEGT. CDR3 loop: CASSARDVGYIQYF. The DNA for the CDR3 is TGTGCCAGCAGCGCACGGGACGTAGGATACATTCAGTACTTC.

The sample holds one count of this clone. The V gene is TRBV18, the J gene TRBJ2-3; TRBD2 matches at 13 bases. Germline assignment: CDR1 KGHSH and CDR2 LQKENI. V was clipped by 5 bases and J by 5 bases; unmatched bases: 7. The CDR3 is 16 amino acids. CDR3 sequence reads: CASSLLAGGPGDTQYF. The CDR3 bases are TGTGCCAGCTCATTACTAGCGGGAGGGCCTGGAGATACGCAGTATTTT.

The V gene is TRBV4-1, the J gene TRBJ2-1; 8 bases map to TRBD1. V trimming: 1 base; J trimming: 12 bases; junction bases outside the gene matches: 14. This CDR3 region has 16 residues. The germline CDR1 and CDR2 sequences are MGHRA and YSYEKL. The chain's CDR3 is CASSQVKAGGELGQFF. The DNA of the CDR3 is TGCGCCAGCAGCCAAGTGAAAGCAGGGGGCGAGTTGGGGCAGTTCTTC.

This chain connects TRBV9 to TRBJ2-5; 9 nucleotides align to TRBD1. Trimming at V came to 0 bases and at J to 5 bases, leaving 8 bases not matched to a gene. Germline V CDR1 and CDR2: SGDLS, YYNGEE. The CDR3 is 16 residues long. This CDR3 reads CASSVEGGTGGETQYF. DNA of the CDR3: TGTGCCAGCAGCGTAGAGGGCGGAACAGGGGGCGAGACCCAGTACTTC.

The gene calls are TRBV19 and TRBJ1-3, with D possibly TRBD1 on 5 matching bases. Per germline, CDR1 LNHDA and CDR2 SQIVND (reference sequence). Trimming shortened V by 6 bases and J by 2 bases, and 11 bases separated the two germline ends. The CDR3 loop spans 14 amino acids. CDR3 sequence: CASSRPGTGNTIYF. DNA for the CDR3: TGTGCCAGTAGCCGCCCAGGGACTGGAAACACCATATATTTT.

This sequence joins TRBV5-1 and TRBJ2-7; 10 nucleotides agree with TRBD1. The trim removed 4 bases at V and 3 bases at J, leaving 7 bases unmatched. In germline, CDR1 is SGHRS, CDR2 YFSETQ. This CDR3 has 15 residues. CDR3 loop: CASSGGTGDGYEQYF. CDR3 in DNA: TGCGCCAGCAGCGGTGGGACAGGGGACGGCTACGAGCAGTACTTC.

This chain joins TRBV6-5 and TRBJ1-2; the D is unclear. Germline CDR1 and CDR2: MNHEY and SVGAGI. Trimming removed 10 bases from V and 6 bases from J, with 12 bases in between. The CDR3 has 11 amino acids. CDR3 protein: CATFSLHGYTF. The CDR3 region has the DNA TGTGCCACCTTCTCCCTCCATGGCTACACCTTC.

This clone was detected only a few times. The chain carries TRBV6-1 and TRBJ1-1; TRBD1 aligns across 8 bases. Germline V CDR1 and CDR2: MNHNS, SASEGT. Germline trimming cut 6 bases from V and 2 bases from J; bases unmatched to any gene: 2. This CDR3 has 13 residues. The CDR3 sequence: CASRDRENTEAFF. The CDR3 DNA reads TGTGCCAGCAGGGACAGGGAAAACACTGAAGCTTTCTTT.

The gene calls are TRBV10-3 and TRBJ1-6; D not certain. Germline loops: CDR1 ENHRY, CDR2 SYGVKD. This CDR3 contains 14 residues. V lost 10 bases and J lost 7, with 17 bases in between. The CDR3 DNA reads TGTGCCACCCGGGGAGGCGGTGAGAATTCACCCCTCCACTTT. Protein sequence: CATRGGGENSPLHF.

This clone was seen just once. This chain connects TRBV13 to TRBJ2-1; TRBD2 agrees at 7 bases. V shed 5 bases and J 9 bases; nucleotides not matched to a gene: 16. The CDR3 covers 16 residues. Germline values: CDR1 PRHDT, CDR2 FYEKMQ (reference sequence). The CDR3 nucleotides read TGTGCCAGCAGCCCCCAGAACCGGGTCGGCGGGGGTGAGCAGTTCTTC. This codes for CASSPQNRVGGGEQFF.

The chain combines TRBV6-5 with TRBJ2-3; 10 bases are a match to TRBD1. The CDR3 totals 14 residues. Germline trimming cut 7 bases from V and 4 bases from J; bases unmatched to any gene: 5. Germline assignment: CDR1 MNHEY and CDR2 SVGAGI. The CDR3 here is CASKKTGGADTQYF. CDR3 sequence (DNA): TGTGCCAGCAAAAAGACAGGGGGCGCAGATACGCAGTATTTT.

The J gene is TRBJ2-2, the V gene TRBV29-1; D is undetermined. V was pared by 4 bases and J by 3 bases, with 15 bases between. The germline V gene has CDR1 SQVTM and CDR2 ANQGSEA. The CDR3 covers 15 residues. The CDR3 protein is CSVADGHRDTGELFF. The CDR3 bases are TGCAGCGTTGCTGACGGCCATCGCGACACCGGGGAGCTGTTTTTT.

This clone was seen only a few times. V usage is TRBV7-9 and J usage is TRBJ1-6, with unresolved D. Germline V lookup: CDR1 SEHNR, CDR2 FQNEAQ (reference sequence). V gave up 5 bases and J gave up 8 bases, with 7 bases separating them. This CDR3 is built from 12 residues. CDR3 amino acids: CASSRPDSPLHF. The CDR3 region has the DNA TGTGCCAGCAGCCGACCGGATTCACCCCTCCACTTT. The full variable domain, its missing parts supplied by reference TRBV7-9 and TRBJ1-6, is DTGVSQNPRHKITKRGQNVTFRCDPISEHNRLYWYRQTLGQGPEFLTYFQNEAQLEKSRLLSDRFSAERPKGSFSTLEIQRTEQGDSAMYLCASSRPDSPLHFGNGTRLTVT.

The chain has TRBV15 and TRBJ2-1; 9 positions match TRBD2. The CDR3 runs to 15 residues. V gave up 1 base and J gave up 8 bases; unmatched junction bases: 6. Germline V gives CDR1 LNHNV, CDR2 YYDKDF (reference sequence). The CDR3 DNA sequence: TGTGCCACCAGCAGAGGCGGGGGGGCCTCCTATGAGCAGTTCTTC. Amino acids: CATSRGGGASYEQFF. The full variable domain, its missing parts supplied by reference TRBV15 and TRBJ2-1, is DAMVIQNPRYQVTQFGKPVTLSCSQTLNHNVMYWYQQKSSQAPKLLFHYYDKDFNNEADTPDNFQSRRPNTSFCFLDIRSPGLGDTAMYLCATSRGGGASYEQFFGPGTRLTVL.

The J gene is TRBJ1-3, the V gene TRBV28; D gene unclear. This CDR3 comprises 15 residues. The germline CDR1 and CDR2 sequences are MDHEN and SYDVKM. V shed 7 bases and J shed 2 bases, with 15 bases lying between them. CDR3 in amino acids: CASTPQHLAGNTIYF. CDR3 nucleotide sequence: TGTGCCAGCACACCCCAACACCTGGCTGGAAACACCATATATTTT.